This TCR beta chain is from a study of blood T cell repertoires in COVID-19. Overall study: Samples taken during acute and convalescent COVID-19 were collected in the United States, Italy and Spain. The analysed material was cDNA or gDNA that came from T cells, B-cell-depleted T cells, or PBMCs.

V lost 1 base and J lost 3, with 10 bases in between. This CDR3 is built from 15 residues. The germline V gene has CDR1 SGHNT and CDR2 YYREEE (reference sequence). TCRdb keeps only in-frame clones here, not all; method: immunoSEQ multiplex PCR. The sample has about 120,000 clones, approximately 82% seen once. The sequenced sample consisted of peripheral blood. This rearrangement joins TRBV5-4 to TRBJ1-4; D might be TRBD1 (5 bases). The clonotype originates from a man aged 30-40 years with acute or convalescent COVID-19. The CDR3: CASSLFGGSNEKLFF. Here the CDR3 DNA reads TGTGCCAGCAGCTTGTTCGGGGGGTCTAATGAAAAACTGTTTTTT.